These 14 T cell receptor beta chains originate from one sample sequenced in a study of cytomegalovirus exposure and HLA in healthy donors (dated by TCRdb to the late 2010s). The library was produced with the immunoSEQ multiplex PCR assay. TCRdb took this table from immuneACCESS and kept in-frame rearrangements with V and J called. Such tables lack part of the clones; where checked against another copy, unresolved V genes explain under half of the gap, and the rest is unexplained. This sample lists 190,000 or so clones; about 80% were detected once. The ten largest account for approximately 3% of the sample. The specimen sequenced was PBMCs. These receptors were taken from a woman younger than 30 in good health and CMV-seropositive.

Comment on this clone: The identical CDR3 is also encoded by other nucleotide sequences in the sample. This chain links TRBV5-4 with TRBJ1-1; perhaps TRBD1 as D (6 bases). Trimming left V 4 bases short and J 1 base short, with 14 bases between. The CDR3 runs 15 residues. The germline V gene encodes CDR1 SGHNT and CDR2 YYREEE (reference sequence). The CDR3 nucleotides are TGTGCCAGCAGCGGAAACAGGGTGGGGAACACTGAAGCTTTCTTT. Translation: CASSGNRVGNTEAFF.

The chain uses TRBV2 and TRBJ2-3; D possibly corresponds to TRBD1 (5 bases). CDR3 length: 13 residues. V lost 3 bases to trimming and J lost 5 bases, with 9 bases between them. Germline V gives CDR1 SNHLY, CDR2 FYNNEI. The CDR3 coding sequence is TGTGCCAGCAGTGACACAGGAAAAGATACGCAGTATTTT. Translated: CASSDTGKDTQYF.

The chain combines TRBV19 with TRBJ1-2, with D possibly being TRBD1 (6 bases). Trimming left V 2 bases short and J 4 bases short, with 11 bases between. The CDR3 totals 14 residues. The germline gives CDR1 LNHDA, CDR2 SQIVND (reference sequence). The CDR3 loop is CASSIIGGGYGYTF. In DNA, the CDR3 is TGTGCCAGTAGTATAATTGGGGGCGGCTATGGCTACACCTTC.

This clone was detected only a few times. The CDR3 DNA reads as TGTGCCAGCAGCACAAGGACAGGGACAGATACGCAGTATTTT. Translating it yields CASSTRTGTDTQYF. The chain has TRBV7-9 and TRBJ2-3, with TRBD1 matching 8 bases. The CDR3 consists of 14 residues. Germline loops: CDR1 SEHNR, CDR2 FQNEAQ (reference sequence). The V segment lost 5 bases and the J segment 3 bases; nucleotides outside the gene matches: 4.

The chain employs TRBV6-5 and TRBJ2-7, with 13 bases fitting TRBD2. Losses at the gene ends were 4 bases for V and 2 bases for J; bases not matched to a gene: 2. There are 15 residues in the CDR3. Germline lookup yields CDR1 MNHEY and CDR2 SVGAGI. The chain's CDR3 is CASSWTSGGTYEQYF. The CDR3 DNA reads TGTGCCAGCAGTTGGACTAGCGGGGGTACCTACGAGCAGTACTTC.

The V and J genes are TRBV2 and TRBJ2-3, with 9 bases lining up with TRBD1. The germline gives CDR1 SNHLY, CDR2 FYNNEI. J was trimmed by 1 base and V by 6 bases; bases with no gene match: 5. The CDR3 has 15 residues. CDR3 residues: CASRVRDRGTDTQYF. The DNA of the CDR3 is TGTGCCAGCAGGGTCCGGGACAGGGGCACAGATACGCAGTATTTT.

The V gene is TRBV12-5, the J gene TRBJ2-7, with D possibly matching TRBD1 (5 bases). V shed 5 bases and J shed 2 bases, with 10 bases lying between them. This CDR3 contains 13 residues. Germline CDR1 is LGHNT and CDR2 is FRNRAP. The CDR3 protein is CASGPDRAYEQYF. The CDR3 DNA reads TGTGCTAGTGGTCCCGACAGAGCCTACGAGCAGTACTTC.

This clone was found a few times. CDR3 amino acids: CASSQASYGYTF. The CDR3 DNA sequence: TGCGCCAGCAGCCAAGCCAGCTATGGCTACACCTTC. V usage is TRBV4-1 and J usage is TRBJ1-2; D not certain. This CDR3 has 12 amino acids. V gave up 1 base and J gave up 4 bases, with 4 bases separating them. Germline lookup yields CDR1 MGHRA and CDR2 YSYEKL.

The chain has TRBV27 and TRBJ1-1, with 7 nucleotides matching TRBD1. The V gene's germline CDR1 is MNHEY and CDR2 SMNVEV (reference sequence). V shed 5 bases and J 4 bases; nucleotides not matched to a gene: 10. This CDR3 contains 15 residues. The CDR3 DNA reads as TGTGCCAGCAGTGCGCGAAGGGGGCGGATCACTGAAGCTTTCTTT. Its translation is CASSARRGRITEAFF.

The chain recombines TRBV7-7 with TRBJ2-1; perhaps TRBD1 as D (6 bases). The length of the CDR3 is 15 residues. V was pared by 6 bases and J by 4 bases, with 16 bases between. Germline-derived CDR1 and CDR2 are SSHAT and FNYEAQ (reference sequence). The CDR3 coding sequence is TGTGCCAGCAGTCCCGACAGGTCCTCTTACAATGAGCAGTTCTTC. Translation gives CASSPDRSSYNEQFF. The full variable domain, with the rest looked up from reference TRBV7-7 and TRBJ2-1, is GAGVSQSPRYKVTKRGQDVTLRCDPISSHATLYWYQQALGQGPEFLTYFNYEAQPDKSGLPSDRFSAERPEGSISTLTIQRTEQRDSAMYRCASSPDRSSYNEQFFGPGTRLTVL.

A single count supports this clone. V gene TRBV2 combines with J gene TRBJ1-1; D is ambiguous. CDR1 is SNHLY, CDR2 FYNNEI, per germline. The length of the CDR3 is 14 residues. Trimming cost V 3 bases and J 1 base, with 9 bases left between them. CDR3 bases: TGTGCCAGCAGTGAGATGACACCGAACACTGAAGCTTTCTTT. This sequence encodes CASSEMTPNTEAFF.

V gene TRBV6-5 combines with J gene TRBJ2-7; D is unclear. V gave up 0 bases and J gave up 0 bases, with 12 bases separating them. The CDR3 covers 16 residues. Germline V lookup: CDR1 MNHEY, CDR2 SVGAGI. CDR3 coding DNA: TGTGCCAGCAGTTACTCGATTGTGATGAGCTCCTACGAGCAGTACTTC. It specifies CASSYSIVMSSYEQYF.

The gene calls are TRBV7-2 and TRBJ2-3; a possible D gene is TRBD2 (5 bases). There are 15 residues in the CDR3. Trimming removed 1 base from V and 4 bases from J, with 12 bases in between. The germline V gene encodes CDR1 SGHTA and CDR2 FQGNSA. The CDR3 nucleotides are TGTGCCAGCAGCTTAGGAGGGAAGGGTGCAGATACGCAGTATTTT. Protein: CASSLGGKGADTQYF.

This sequence joins TRBV4-1 and TRBJ2-1, with D tentatively TRBD2 (7 bases). The CDR3 length is 15 residues. The germline gives CDR1 MGHRA, CDR2 YSYEKL. The V gene lost 2 bases and the J gene lost 9 bases, with 17 bases spanning the gap. This CDR3 is CASSQPGGGSGEQFF. The DNA of the CDR3 is TGCGCCAGCAGCCAACCGGGGGGCGGGTCGGGTGAGCAGTTCTTC.